The clone carrying this T cell receptor (beta chain) was counted between two and nine times. One end of the junction is discordant with germline, which a read error may explain. In the authors' workflow: Estimates of nucleated cell counts were drawn from the amplification of reference gene primers. Generated by immunoSEQ multiplex PCR, the TCRdb table keeps only in-frame clones and is missing some. The V and J calls and the clone size are those of that table, but D and trimming were determined from the DNA. The sample records under 250,000 clones, around nine tenths being singletons. Participant ages covered roughly 18 to 90 years across 25 or so US areas. Cohort assignment relied on participant-reported clinical history. These data come from a study of blood T cell repertoires in COVID-19. As for the study in general: Sample material is recorded as cDNA or gDNA derived from T cells, B-cell-depleted T cells, or PBMCs.

The CDR3 sequence is 13 residues long. J is TRBJ1-3 and V is TRBV12-3 or TRBV12-4; D possibly corresponds to TRBD1 (5 bases). This sequence was found in a woman younger than 45 with acute COVID-19. Sequencing was carried out using PBMCs or T cells enriched from blood (not recorded which). The CDR3 loop is CDNRFSSGNTIYF. The CDR3 DNA sequence: TGCGACAACAGGTTTTCAAGTGGAAACACCATATATTTT.